This T cell receptor beta chain was found in a study of control samples from healthy donors and cancer patients. Germline V CDR1 and CDR2: SQVTM, ANQGSEA. The V and J ends lost 4 bases and 5 bases, in that order; junction bases with no gene match: 9. This CDR3 spans 15 amino acids. Data came from immunoSEQ multiplex PCR; TCRdb stores just in-frame clones and leaves some out. The sample lists over 100,000 clones, roughly 88% occurring once. The rearrangement joins TRBV29-1 to TRBJ2-2; TRBD2 agrees at 8 bases. This clonotype was obtained from a man aged 40-55 years in good health. Source material: blood. CDR3 in DNA: TGCAGCGTTGGGACGGGGGGGCACCGAACCGGGGAGCTGTTTTTT. Protein product: CSVGTGGHRTGELFF.